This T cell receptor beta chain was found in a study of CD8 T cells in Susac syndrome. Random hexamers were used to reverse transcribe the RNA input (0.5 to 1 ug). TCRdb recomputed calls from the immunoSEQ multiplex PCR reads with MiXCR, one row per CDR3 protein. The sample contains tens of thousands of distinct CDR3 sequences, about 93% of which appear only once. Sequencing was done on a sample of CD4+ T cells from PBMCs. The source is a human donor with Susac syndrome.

The CDR3 here is CARTGLAGGFNEQFF. In DNA, the CDR3 is TGTGCCAGAACGGGACTAGCGGGGGGGTTCAATGAGCAGTTCTTC. J is TRBJ2-1 and V is TRBV2; 16 bases fit TRBD2. The length of the CDR3 is 15 residues. CDR1 is SNHLY, CDR2 FYNNEI, per germline. The trim removed 9 bases at V and 6 bases at J, leaving 5 bases unmatched.